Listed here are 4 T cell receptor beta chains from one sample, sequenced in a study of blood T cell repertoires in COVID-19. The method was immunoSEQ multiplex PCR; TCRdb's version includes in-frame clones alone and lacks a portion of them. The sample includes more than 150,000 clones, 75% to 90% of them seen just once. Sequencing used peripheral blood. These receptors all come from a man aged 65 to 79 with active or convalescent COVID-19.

The CDR3 spells CASSLPSGSTDTQYF. Here the CDR3 DNA reads TGTGCCAGCAGCTTGCCTAGCGGGAGCACAGATACGCAGTATTTT. The chain joins TRBV5-8 to TRBJ2-3; the match to TRBD2 covers 8 bases. V was pared by 1 base and J by 0 bases, with 1 base of the junction left unmatched. The CDR3 runs 15 residues. Germline loops: CDR1 SGHTS, CDR2 YDEGEE.

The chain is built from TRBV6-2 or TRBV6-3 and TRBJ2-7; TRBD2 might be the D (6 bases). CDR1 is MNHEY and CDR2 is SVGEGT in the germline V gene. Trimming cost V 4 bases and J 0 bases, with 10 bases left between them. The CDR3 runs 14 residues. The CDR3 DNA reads TGTGCCAGCAGTTGGGCGGGGAGCTCCTACGAGCAGTACTTC. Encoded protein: CASSWAGSSYEQYF.

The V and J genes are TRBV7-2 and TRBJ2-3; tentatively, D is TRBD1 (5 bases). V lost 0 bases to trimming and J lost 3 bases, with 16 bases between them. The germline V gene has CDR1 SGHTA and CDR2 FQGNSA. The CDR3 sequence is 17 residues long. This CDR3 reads CASSLALTGKPTDTQYF. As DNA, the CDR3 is TGTGCCAGCAGCTTAGCGCTCACAGGAAAGCCGACAGATACGCAGTATTTT.

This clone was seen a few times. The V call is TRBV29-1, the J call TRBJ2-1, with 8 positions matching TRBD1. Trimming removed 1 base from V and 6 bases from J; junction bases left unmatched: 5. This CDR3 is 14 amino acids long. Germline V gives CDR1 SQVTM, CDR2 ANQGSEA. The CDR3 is CSVEATGAPNEQFF. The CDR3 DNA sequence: TGCAGCGTTGAAGCGACAGGGGCCCCCAATGAGCAGTTCTTC.